This TCR beta chain is drawn from a study of T cell responses to AZD1222 COVID-19 vaccine. At the level of the study: Researchers grouped second doses given at about 4 or about 12 weeks into one pool. Study results and limitations: Variant regions that are unmutated are reportedly the target of nearly half of spike-specific TCRs. AZD1222 recipients seropositive at baseline numbered only six.

This clone was seen once. What it recognizes is unknown. Assay: immunoSEQ multiplex PCR; the TCRdb copy retains only in-frame clones and omits some. The sample has approximately 100,000 clones; about 86% are singletons. This TCR derives from an adult in good health. Sequencing used peripheral blood, obtained on day 0 of AZD1222 vaccination.

The CDR3 reads CAISGQTGVRETQYF. The CDR3, as DNA: TGTGCCATCAGTGGACAGACAGGGGTGAGAGAGACCCAGTACTTC. V and J are TRBV10-3 and TRBJ2-5; 8 bases map to TRBD1. CDR1 is ENHRY and CDR2 is SYGVKD in the germline V gene. Trimming cost V 4 bases and J 4 bases; bases outside gene matches: 8. The CDR3 runs to 15 residues.